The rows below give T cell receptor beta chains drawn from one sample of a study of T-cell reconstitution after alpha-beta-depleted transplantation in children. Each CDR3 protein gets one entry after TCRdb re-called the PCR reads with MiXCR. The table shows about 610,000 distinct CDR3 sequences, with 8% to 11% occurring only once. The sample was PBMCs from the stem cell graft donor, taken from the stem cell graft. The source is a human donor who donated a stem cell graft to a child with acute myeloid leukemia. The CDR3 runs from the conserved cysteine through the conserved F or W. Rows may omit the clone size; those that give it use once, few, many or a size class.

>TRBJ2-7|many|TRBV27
CASSGWDSGGGYEQYF
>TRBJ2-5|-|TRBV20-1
CSVKSGSGYEETQYF
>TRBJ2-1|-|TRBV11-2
CASSLFVKTRAGGRVDNEQFF
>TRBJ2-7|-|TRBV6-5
CASSYSGGQGTYEQYF
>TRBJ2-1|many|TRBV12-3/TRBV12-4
CASRTTDRVAYNEQFF
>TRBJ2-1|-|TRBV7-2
CASSLEGSGRRNEQFF
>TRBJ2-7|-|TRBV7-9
CASSSYVTGDRLYEQYF
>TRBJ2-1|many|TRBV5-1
CASSLLSGAGGPGDEQFF
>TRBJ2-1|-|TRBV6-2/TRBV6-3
CASSYSGREQFF
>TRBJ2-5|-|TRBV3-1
CASSRRTSGRGQETQYF
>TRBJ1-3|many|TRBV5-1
CASSYDSSSGNTIYF
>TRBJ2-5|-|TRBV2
CASSALQGRWETQYF
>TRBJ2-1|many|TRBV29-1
CSATSVAEQFF
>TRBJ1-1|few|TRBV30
CAWKESAGPEAFF
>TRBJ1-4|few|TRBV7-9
CASSSRQGGEKLFF
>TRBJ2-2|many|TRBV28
CASSSRLDTGELFF
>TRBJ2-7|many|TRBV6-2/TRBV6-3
CASRRTSGSSEQYF
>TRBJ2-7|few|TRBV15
CATSRAPDYEQYF
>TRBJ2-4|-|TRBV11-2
CASSPLRGSIQYF
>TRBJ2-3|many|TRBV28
CATQPSLSGTDTQYF
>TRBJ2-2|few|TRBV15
CATRKRSEGELFF
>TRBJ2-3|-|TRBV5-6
CASSFWRHTDTQYF
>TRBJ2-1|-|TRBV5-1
CASSIHRGSVNEQFF